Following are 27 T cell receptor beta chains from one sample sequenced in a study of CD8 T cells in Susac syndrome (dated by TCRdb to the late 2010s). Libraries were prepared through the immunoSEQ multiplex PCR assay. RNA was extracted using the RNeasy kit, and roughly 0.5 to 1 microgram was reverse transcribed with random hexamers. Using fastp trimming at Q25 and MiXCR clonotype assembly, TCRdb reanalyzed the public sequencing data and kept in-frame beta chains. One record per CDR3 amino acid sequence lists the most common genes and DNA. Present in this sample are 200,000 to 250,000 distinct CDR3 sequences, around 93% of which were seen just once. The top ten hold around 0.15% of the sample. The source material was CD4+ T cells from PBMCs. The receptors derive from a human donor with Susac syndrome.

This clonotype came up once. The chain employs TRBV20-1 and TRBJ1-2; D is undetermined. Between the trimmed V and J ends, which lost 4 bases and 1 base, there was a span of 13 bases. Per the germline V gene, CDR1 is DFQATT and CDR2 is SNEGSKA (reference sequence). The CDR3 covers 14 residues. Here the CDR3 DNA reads TGCAGTGCTATACGGCCAGAGATTAACTATGGCTACACCTTC. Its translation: CSAIRPEINYGYTF.

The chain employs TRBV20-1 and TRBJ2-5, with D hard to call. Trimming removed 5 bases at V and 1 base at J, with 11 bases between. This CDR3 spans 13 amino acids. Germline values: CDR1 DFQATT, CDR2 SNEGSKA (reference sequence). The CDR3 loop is CSARYGPQETQYF. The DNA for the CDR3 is TGCAGTGCTCGCTATGGCCCCCAAGAGACCCAGTACTTC.

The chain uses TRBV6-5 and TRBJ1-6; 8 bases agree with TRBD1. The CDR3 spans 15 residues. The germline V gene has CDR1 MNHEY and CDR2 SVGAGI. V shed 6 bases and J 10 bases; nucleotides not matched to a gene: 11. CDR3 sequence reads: CASSPPTGEGSPLHF. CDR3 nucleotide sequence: TGTGCCAGCAGCCCCCCGACAGGGGAAGGGTCACCCCTCCACTTT.

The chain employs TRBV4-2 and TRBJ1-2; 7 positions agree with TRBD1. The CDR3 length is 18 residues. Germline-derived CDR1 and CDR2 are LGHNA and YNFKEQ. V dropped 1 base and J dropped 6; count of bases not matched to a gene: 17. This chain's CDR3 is CASSQVMRDSLEVHGYTF. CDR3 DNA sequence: TGTGCCAGCAGCCAAGTTATGCGGGACAGCCTGGAGGTCCATGGCTACACCTTC.

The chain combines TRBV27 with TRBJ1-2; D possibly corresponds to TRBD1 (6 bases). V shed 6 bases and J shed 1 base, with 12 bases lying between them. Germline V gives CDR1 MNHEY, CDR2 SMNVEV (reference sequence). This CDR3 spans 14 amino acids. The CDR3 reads CASSPTGFNYGYTF. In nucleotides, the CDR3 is TGTGCCAGCAGCCCGACAGGATTTAACTATGGCTACACCTTC.

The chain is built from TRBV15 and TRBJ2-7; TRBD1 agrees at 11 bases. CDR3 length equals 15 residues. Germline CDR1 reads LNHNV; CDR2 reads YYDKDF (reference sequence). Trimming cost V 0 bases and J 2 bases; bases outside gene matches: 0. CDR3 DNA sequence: TGTGCCACCAGCAGAGAGGGACAGGGGGCCTACGAGCAGTACTTC. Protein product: CATSREGQGAYEQYF.

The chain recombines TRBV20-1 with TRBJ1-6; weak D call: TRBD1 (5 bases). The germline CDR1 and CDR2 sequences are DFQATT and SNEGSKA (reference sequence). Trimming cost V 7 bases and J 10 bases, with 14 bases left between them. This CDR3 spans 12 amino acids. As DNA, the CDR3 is TGCAGTGGGTCCGGGGGAGGATCACCCCTCCACTTT. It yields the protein CSGSGGGSPLHF.

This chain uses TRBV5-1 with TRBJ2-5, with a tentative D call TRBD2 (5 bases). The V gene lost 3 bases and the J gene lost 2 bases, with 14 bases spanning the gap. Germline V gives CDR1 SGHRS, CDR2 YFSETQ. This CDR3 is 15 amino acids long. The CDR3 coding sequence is TGCGCCAGCAGCTATTCTCGGGATCTTCAAGAGACCCAGTACTTC. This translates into CASSYSRDLQETQYF.

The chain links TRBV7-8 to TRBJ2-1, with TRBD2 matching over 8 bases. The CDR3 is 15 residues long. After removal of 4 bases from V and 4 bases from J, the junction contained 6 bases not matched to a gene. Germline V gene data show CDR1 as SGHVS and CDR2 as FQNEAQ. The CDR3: CASSSERGPYNEQFF. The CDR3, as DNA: TGTGCCAGCAGCTCAGAGCGGGGGCCGTACAATGAGCAGTTCTTC.

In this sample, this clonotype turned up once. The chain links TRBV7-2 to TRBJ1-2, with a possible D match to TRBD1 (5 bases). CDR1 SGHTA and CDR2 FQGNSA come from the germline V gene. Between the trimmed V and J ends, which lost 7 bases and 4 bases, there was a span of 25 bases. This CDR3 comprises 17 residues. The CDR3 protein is CASTLGSGGYRSYGYTF. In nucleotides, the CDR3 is TGTGCCAGCACCCTGGGGAGTGGGGGGTACCGTAGCTATGGCTACACCTTC. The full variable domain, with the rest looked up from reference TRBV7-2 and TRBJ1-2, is GAGVSQSPSNKVTEKGKDVELRCDPISGHTALYWYRQSLGQGLEFLIYFQGNSAPDKSGLPSDRFSAERTGGSVSTLTIQRTQQEDSAVYLCASTLGSGGYRSYGYTFGSGTRLTVV.

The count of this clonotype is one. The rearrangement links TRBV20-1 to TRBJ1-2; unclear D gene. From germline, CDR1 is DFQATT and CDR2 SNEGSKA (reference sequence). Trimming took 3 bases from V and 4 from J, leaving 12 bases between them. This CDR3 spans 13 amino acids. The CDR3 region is CSASPGWGYGYTF. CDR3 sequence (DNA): TGCAGTGCTAGCCCTGGGTGGGGCTATGGCTACACCTTC.

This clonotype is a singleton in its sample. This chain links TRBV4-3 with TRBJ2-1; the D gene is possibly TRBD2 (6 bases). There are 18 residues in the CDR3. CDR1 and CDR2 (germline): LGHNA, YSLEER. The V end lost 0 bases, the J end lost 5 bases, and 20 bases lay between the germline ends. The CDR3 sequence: CASSQDLAASGGNNEQFF. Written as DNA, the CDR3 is TGCGCCAGCAGCCAAGATTTAGCGGCCAGCGGAGGGAACAATGAGCAGTTCTTC.

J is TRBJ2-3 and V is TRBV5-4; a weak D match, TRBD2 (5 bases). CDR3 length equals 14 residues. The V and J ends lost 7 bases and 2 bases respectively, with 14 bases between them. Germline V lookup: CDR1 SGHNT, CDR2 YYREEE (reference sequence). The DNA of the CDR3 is TGTGCCAGCCGCCTGGGCGGGCTCACAGATACGCAGTATTTT. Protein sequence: CASRLGGLTDTQYF.

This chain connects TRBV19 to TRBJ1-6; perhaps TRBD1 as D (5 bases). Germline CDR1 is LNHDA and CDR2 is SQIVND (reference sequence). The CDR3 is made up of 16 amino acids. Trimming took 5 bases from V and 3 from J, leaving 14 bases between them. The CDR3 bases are TGTGCCAGTAGTGTGAAACGGGACGGCTATAATTCACCCCTCCACTTT. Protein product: CASSVKRDGYNSPLHF.

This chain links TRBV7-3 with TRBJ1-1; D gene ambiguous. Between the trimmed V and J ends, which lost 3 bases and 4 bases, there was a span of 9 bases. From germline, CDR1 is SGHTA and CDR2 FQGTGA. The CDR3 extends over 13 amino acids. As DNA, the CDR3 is TGTGCCAGCAGCTTGATCTACGGCACTGAAGCTTTCTTT. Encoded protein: CASSLIYGTEAFF.

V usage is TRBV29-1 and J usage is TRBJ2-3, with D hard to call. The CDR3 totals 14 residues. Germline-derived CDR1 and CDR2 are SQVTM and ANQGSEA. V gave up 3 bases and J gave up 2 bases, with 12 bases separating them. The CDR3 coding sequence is TGCAGCGTTGATCTGGGCAACCCCACAGATACGCAGTATTTT. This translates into CSVDLGNPTDTQYF.

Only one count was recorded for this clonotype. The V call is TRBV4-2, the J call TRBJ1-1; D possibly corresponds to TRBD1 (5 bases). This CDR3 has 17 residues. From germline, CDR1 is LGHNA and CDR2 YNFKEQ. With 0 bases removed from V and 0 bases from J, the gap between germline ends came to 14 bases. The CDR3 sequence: CASSQDWGGIMNTEAFF. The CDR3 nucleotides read TGTGCCAGCAGCCAAGATTGGGGGGGGATAATGAACACTGAAGCTTTCTTT.

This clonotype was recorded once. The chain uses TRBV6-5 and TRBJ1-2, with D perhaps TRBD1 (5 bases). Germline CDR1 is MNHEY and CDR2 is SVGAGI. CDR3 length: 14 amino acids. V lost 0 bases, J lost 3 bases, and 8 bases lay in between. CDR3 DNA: TGTGCCAGCAGTTACTCTTCGGGGGACTATGGCTACACCTTC. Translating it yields CASSYSSGDYGYTF.

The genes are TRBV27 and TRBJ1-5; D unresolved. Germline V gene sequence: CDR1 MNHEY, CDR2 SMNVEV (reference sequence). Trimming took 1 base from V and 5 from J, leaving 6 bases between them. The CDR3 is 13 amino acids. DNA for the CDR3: TGTGCCAGCAGTTTATATGTGGATCAGCCCCAGCATTTT. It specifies CASSLYVDQPQHF.

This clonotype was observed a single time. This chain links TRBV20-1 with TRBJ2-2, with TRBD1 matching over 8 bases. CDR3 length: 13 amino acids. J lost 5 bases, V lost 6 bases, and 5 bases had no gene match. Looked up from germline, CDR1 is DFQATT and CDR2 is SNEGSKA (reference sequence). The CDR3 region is CSAHDRGTGELFF. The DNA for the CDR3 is TGCAGTGCCCACGACAGGGGTACCGGGGAGCTGTTTTTT.

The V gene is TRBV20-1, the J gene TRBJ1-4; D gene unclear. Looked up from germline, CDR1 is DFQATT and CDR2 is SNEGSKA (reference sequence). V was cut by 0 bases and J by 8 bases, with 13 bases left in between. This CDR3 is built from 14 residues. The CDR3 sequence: CSAREGTVREKLFF. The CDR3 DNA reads TGCAGTGCTAGAGAAGGAACAGTGAGAGAAAAACTGTTTTTT.

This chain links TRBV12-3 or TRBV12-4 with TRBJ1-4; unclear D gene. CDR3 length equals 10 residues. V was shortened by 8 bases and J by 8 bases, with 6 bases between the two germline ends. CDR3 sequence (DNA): TGTGCCAGCTTTAAAGAAAAACTGTTTTTT. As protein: CASFKEKLFF.

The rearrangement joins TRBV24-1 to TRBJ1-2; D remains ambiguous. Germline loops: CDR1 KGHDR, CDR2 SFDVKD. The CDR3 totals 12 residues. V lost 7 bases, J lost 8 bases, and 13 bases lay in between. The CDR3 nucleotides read TGTGCCACCAGACAACCCCCCTCGGGCTACACCTTC. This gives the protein CATRQPPSGYTF.

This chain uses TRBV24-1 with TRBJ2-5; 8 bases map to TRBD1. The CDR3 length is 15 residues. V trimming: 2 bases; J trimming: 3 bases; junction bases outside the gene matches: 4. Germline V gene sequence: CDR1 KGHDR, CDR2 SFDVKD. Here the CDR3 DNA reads TGTGCCACCAGTGATTGGGGACAGGAGAAAGAGACCCAGTACTTC. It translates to CATSDWGQEKETQYF.

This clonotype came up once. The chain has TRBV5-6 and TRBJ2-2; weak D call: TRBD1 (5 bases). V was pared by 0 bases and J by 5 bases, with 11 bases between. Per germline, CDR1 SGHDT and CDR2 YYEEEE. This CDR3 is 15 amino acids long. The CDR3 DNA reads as TGTGCCAGCAGCTTGGCGGGCAGGGTGACCGGGGAGCTGTTTTTT. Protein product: CASSLAGRVTGELFF.

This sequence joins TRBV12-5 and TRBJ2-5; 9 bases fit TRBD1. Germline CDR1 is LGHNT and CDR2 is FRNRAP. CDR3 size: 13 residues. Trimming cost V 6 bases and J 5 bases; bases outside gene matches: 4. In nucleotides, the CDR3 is TGTGCTAGTGGCTCAGACAGGGGGGAGACCCAGTACTTC. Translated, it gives CASGSDRGETQYF.

CDR3: CASSEGPGRGQPQHF. As DNA, the CDR3 is TGTGCCAGCAGTGAAGGACCGGGGCGGGGTCAGCCCCAGCATTTT. This chain links TRBV6-1 with TRBJ1-5, with TRBD1 as a possible D gene (5 bases). Germline V CDR1 and CDR2: MNHNS, SASEGT. The V end lost 1 base, the J end lost 6 bases, and 13 bases lay between the germline ends. The CDR3 is made up of 15 amino acids.